The 6 T cell receptor beta chains below all came from one sample that was sequenced in a study of blood T cells in healthy people across ages. It was with a sample-barcoded 5' primer and a J-beta primer mix that a second PCR of roughly 6 to 11 cycles was run. TCRdb ran MiXCR on the 5' RACE reads and lists one entry per CDR3 protein. The data contain 1.5 million to 2 million distinct CDR3 sequences, roughly 30% of them singletons. Material for sequencing was blood. These receptors were obtained from a woman aged 25 to 39 in good health.

The chain is built from TRBV12-3 or TRBV12-4 and TRBJ1-6, with D unresolved. The V and J ends lost 2 bases and 7 bases respectively, with 9 bases between them. The length of the CDR3 is 14 residues. The CDR3 spells CASSLLSGNSPLHF. As DNA, the CDR3 is TGTGCCAGCAGTTTATTATCGGGAAATTCACCCCTCCACTTT.

This clonotype was seen a handful of times. This chain links TRBV20-1 with TRBJ2-5; D tentatively fits TRBD1 or TRBD2 (5 bases each). This CDR3 region has 13 residues. With 6 bases removed from V and 2 bases from J, the gap between germline ends came to 13 bases. The germline V gene encodes CDR1 DFQATT and CDR2 SNEGSKA (reference sequence). This CDR3 is CSATAGGQETQYF. Here the CDR3 DNA reads TGCAGTGCCACAGCTGGGGGACAAGAGACCCAGTACTTC.

This clonotype was found many times. The chain joins TRBV29-1 to TRBJ2-3; D uncertain. The length of the CDR3 is 14 residues. Germline loops: CDR1 SQVTM, CDR2 ANQGSEA. V was cut by 3 bases and J by 4 bases, with 14 bases left in between. CDR3 bases: TGCAGCGTTGAGAGTTGGGTGGACCCAGATACGCAGTATTTT. It specifies CSVESWVDPDTQYF.

This clonotype came up many times. The chain uses TRBV20-1 and TRBJ2-7, with 8 positions matching TRBD2. Trimming took 6 bases from V and 4 from J; bases not matched to a gene: 8. CDR3 size: 13 residues. Germline CDR1 and CDR2: DFQATT and SNEGSKA (reference sequence). The CDR3 nucleotides are TGCAGTGCCTTTAGCGGGACCGATTACGAGCAGTACTTC. Protein product: CSAFSGTDYEQYF.

This clonotype was seen only a few times. The chain uses TRBV12-3 or TRBV12-4 and TRBJ2-4; D is tentatively TRBD1 or TRBD2 (5 bases each). The CDR3 runs to 13 residues. V lost 6 bases and J 6 bases, leaving 12 bases between the germline ends. CDR3 coding DNA: TGTGCCAGCAGCGACAGCGGCGGAAACATTCAGTACTTC. It encodes CASSDSGGNIQYF.

This chain uses TRBV11-2 with TRBJ2-7, with D tentatively TRBD2 (6 bases). The V gene lost 1 base and the J gene lost 7 bases, with 17 bases spanning the gap. This CDR3 has 15 residues. Germline V gives CDR1 SGHAT, CDR2 FQNNGV. Here the CDR3 reads CASSLVAQARGEQYF. The CDR3 nucleotides are TGTGCCAGCAGCTTAGTCGCCCAGGCCCGGGGGGAGCAGTACTTC.